There are a few counts of the clone carrying this TCR beta chain. Its specificity is not known. TCRdb redid the calling of the reads with MiXCR, one entry per CDR3 protein. The data show 150,000 to 200,000 distinct CDR3 sequences, roughly 9.8% seen once. The data were obtained in a study of T cell repertoires in cytomegalovirus infection. Study background: Shared public TCR beta signatures pointed to both CMV infection and a matching HLA type. Findings and caveats of the study: Summed frequency of shared TCR beta families picked out CMV carriers who also had the relevant HLA. HLA-C-restricted CMV clonotypes gave the most frequent clonotype in two of eight donors.

V dropped 3 bases and J dropped 13 bases, with 10 bases sitting between them. This CDR3 contains 12 residues. From germline, CDR1 is MNHEY and CDR2 SMNVEV (reference sequence). J is TRBJ1-6 and V is TRBV27; tentatively, D is TRBD1 (6 bases). The sequencing sample was made of PBMCs. This clonotype was obtained from a human donor in good health (CMV status not recorded). Some clones in this sample may be carry-over from other donors' samples. CDR3 DNA: TGTGCCAGCAGTTTTTTTGGGGGCCCCCTCCACTTT. Encoded protein: CASSFFGGPLHF.